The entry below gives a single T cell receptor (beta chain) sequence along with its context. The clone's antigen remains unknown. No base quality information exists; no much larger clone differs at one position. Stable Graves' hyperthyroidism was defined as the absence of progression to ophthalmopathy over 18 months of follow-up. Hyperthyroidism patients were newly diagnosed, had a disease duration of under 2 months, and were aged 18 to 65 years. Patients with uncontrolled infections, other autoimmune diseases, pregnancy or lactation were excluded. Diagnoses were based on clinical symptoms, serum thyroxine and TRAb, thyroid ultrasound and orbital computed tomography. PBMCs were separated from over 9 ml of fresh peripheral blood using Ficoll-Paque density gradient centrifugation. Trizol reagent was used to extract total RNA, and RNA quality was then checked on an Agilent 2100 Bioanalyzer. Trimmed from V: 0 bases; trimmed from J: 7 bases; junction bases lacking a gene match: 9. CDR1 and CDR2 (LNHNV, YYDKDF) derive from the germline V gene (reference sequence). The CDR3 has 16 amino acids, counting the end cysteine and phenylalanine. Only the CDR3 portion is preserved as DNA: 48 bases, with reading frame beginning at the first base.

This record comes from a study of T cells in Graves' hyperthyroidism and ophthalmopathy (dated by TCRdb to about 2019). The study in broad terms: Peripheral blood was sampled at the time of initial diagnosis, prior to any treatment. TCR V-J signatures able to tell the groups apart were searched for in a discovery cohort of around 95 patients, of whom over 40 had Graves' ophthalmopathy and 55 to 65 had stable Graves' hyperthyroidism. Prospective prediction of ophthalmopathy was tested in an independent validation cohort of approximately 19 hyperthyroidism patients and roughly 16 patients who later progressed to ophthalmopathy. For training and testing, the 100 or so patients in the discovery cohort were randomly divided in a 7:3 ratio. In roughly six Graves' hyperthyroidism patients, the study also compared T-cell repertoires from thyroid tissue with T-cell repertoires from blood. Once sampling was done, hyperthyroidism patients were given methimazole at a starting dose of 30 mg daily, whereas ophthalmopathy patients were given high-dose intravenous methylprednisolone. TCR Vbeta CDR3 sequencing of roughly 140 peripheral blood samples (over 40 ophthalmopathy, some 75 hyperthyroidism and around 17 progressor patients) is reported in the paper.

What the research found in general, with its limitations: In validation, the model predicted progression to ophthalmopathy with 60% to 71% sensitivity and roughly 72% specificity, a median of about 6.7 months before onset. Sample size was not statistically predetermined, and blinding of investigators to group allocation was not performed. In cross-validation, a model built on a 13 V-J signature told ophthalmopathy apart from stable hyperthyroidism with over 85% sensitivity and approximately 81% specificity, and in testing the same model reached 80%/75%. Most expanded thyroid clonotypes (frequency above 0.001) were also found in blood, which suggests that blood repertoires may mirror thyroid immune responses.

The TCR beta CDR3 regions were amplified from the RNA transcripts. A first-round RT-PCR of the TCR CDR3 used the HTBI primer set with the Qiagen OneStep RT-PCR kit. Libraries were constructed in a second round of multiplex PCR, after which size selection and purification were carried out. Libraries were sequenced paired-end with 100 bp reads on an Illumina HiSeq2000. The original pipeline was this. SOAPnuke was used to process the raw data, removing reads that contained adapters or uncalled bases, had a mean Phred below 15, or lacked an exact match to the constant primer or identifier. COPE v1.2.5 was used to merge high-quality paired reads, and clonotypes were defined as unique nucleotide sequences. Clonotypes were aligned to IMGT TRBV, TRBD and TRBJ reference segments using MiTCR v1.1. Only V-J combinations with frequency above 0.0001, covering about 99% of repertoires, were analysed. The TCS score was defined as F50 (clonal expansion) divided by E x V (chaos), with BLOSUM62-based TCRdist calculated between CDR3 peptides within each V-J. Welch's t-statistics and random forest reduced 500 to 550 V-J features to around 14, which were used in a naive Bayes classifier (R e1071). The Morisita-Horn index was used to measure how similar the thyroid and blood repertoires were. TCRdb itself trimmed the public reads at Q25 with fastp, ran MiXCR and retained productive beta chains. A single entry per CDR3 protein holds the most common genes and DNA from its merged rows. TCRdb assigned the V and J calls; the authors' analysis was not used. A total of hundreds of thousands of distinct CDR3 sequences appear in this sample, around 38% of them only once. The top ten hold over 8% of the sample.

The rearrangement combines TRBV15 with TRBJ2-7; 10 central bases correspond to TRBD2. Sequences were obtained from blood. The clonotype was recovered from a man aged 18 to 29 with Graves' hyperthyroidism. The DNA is TGTGCCACCAGCAGAGAGGCTAGCGGGAGCCTGGGGGAGCAGTACTTC. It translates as CATSREASGSLGEQYF.